Below, 10 T cell receptor beta chains from the same sample are listed, as sequenced in a study of cytomegalovirus exposure and HLA in healthy donors. Amplification used 60 Vbeta primers and 13 Jbeta primers. Sequenced by immunoSEQ multiplex PCR; TCRdb stores in-frame clones only, minus some. This table holds over 100,000 clones, approximately 80% found once. The sample consisted of PBMCs. The receptors derive from a woman under 30 in good health and CMV-seropositive.

The rearrangement links TRBV2 to TRBJ2-5; D ambiguous. CDR1 SNHLY and CDR2 FYNNEI come from the germline V gene. The V and J ends lost 1 base and 3 bases respectively, with 3 bases between them. This CDR3 has 12 residues. The CDR3 protein is CASSEVEETQYF. CDR3 coding DNA: TGTGCCAGCAGTGAAGTAGAAGAGACCCAGTACTTC.

The V gene is TRBV13, the J gene TRBJ2-5; D not certain. CDR1 and CDR2 (germline): PRHDT, FYEKMQ (reference sequence). Trimming pared 2 bases from V and 0 bases from J, leaving 4 bases between. This CDR3 is 13 amino acids long. DNA for the CDR3: TGTGCCAGCAGCTTAATAAACCAAGAGACCCAGTACTTC. Its protein is CASSLINQETQYF.

This clone was counted a single time. J is TRBJ2-5 and V is TRBV10-3; TRBD2 matches at 11 bases. The assigned J gene may be wrong: the sequence end matches TRBJ2-7 better. The CDR3 spans 13 residues. Germline assignment: CDR1 ENHRY and CDR2 SYGVKD. The CDR3 region has the DNA TGTGCCATCAGTGCTACTAGCGGGAGCGAGCAGTACTTC. Its protein product is CAISATSGSEQYF.

V usage is TRBV27 and J usage is TRBJ2-2; perhaps TRBD2 as D (6 bases). The CDR3 runs 14 residues. Per the germline V gene, CDR1 is MNHEY and CDR2 is SMNVEV (reference sequence). The ends were cut back, 9 bases at V and 1 base at J, with 12 bases in the middle. CDR3: CASGWRENTGELFF. CDR3 in DNA: TGTGCCAGTGGTTGGCGGGAGAACACCGGGGAGCTGTTTTTT.

V gene TRBV6-1 combines with J gene TRBJ2-7, with 7 positions matching TRBD1. The CDR3 contains 13 residues. CDR1 MNHNS and CDR2 SASEGT come from the germline V gene. V lost 7 bases and J lost 2; bases outside the gene matches: 5. Here the CDR3 DNA reads TGTGCCAGCACTAGGACAGGAGCCTACGAGCAGTACTTC. Residues: CASTRTGAYEQYF.

The chain combines TRBV2 with TRBJ1-5, with D possibly being TRBD1 (5 bases). The CDR3 covers 15 residues. Per the germline V gene, CDR1 is SNHLY and CDR2 is FYNNEI. V was shortened by 0 bases and J by 3 bases, with 9 bases between the two germline ends. The DNA for the CDR3 is TGTGCCAGCAGTGAAGCCTTGGACAACAATCAGCCCCAGCATTTT. This sequence encodes CASSEALDNNQPQHF.

This clone was counted a single time. This chain connects TRBV14 to TRBJ2-2; 13 positions match TRBD2. In germline, CDR1 is SGHDN, CDR2 FVKESK. The CDR3 runs to 16 residues. Trimming cost V 4 bases and J 5 bases; bases outside gene matches: 4. The CDR3 region has the DNA TGTGCCAGCAGCCCGGGACTAGCGGGATTGACCGGGGAGCTGTTTTTT. It codes for CASSPGLAGLTGELFF.

V is TRBV5-6 and J is TRBJ2-7; 13 bases map to TRBD2. J lost 7 bases, V lost 3 bases, and 1 base had no gene match. Germline values: CDR1 SGHDT, CDR2 YYEEEE. The CDR3 extends over 13 amino acids. CDR3 loop: CASSWGLAGEQYF. CDR3 DNA sequence: TGTGCCAGCAGCTGGGGACTAGCGGGAGAGCAGTACTTC.

The V call is TRBV6-4, the J call TRBJ2-3, with 8 bases fitting TRBD2. Looked up from germline, CDR1 is MRHNA and CDR2 is SNTAGT. Trimming cost V 6 bases and J 2 bases; bases outside gene matches: 10. The CDR3 is 16 residues long. This CDR3 is CASSPGAGGLTDTQYF. In DNA, the CDR3 is TGTGCCAGCAGCCCCGGGGCGGGAGGCCTCACAGATACGCAGTATTTT.

The chain links TRBV2 to TRBJ1-1; no definite D call. V lost 7 bases to trimming and J lost 9 bases, with 15 bases between them. This CDR3 comprises 12 residues. The germline V gene has CDR1 SNHLY and CDR2 FYNNEI. The CDR3 DNA sequence: TGTGCCAGCACCCGAATTCAGGCACAAGCTTTCTTT. Protein: CASTRIQAQAFF.